This passage covers 13 T cell receptor beta chains from one sample sequenced in a study of cytomegalovirus exposure and HLA in healthy donors. PCR involved 60 Vbeta and 13 Jbeta primers. Using immunoSEQ multiplex PCR, the repertoire was profiled, and TCRdb retains in-frame clones only, with some absent. The sample's table shows some 130,000 clones. Sequencing input: PBMCs. These TCRs come from a woman between 55 and 75 years old in good health and CMV-seronegative.

The chain employs TRBV4-2 and TRBJ2-1, with 9 bases aligning to TRBD2. This CDR3 is 19 amino acids long. V lost 5 bases to trimming and J lost 6 bases; unmatched junction nucleotides: 20. Germline V CDR1 and CDR2: LGHNA, YNFKEQ. CDR3 sequence (DNA): TGTGCCAGCAGCGCTCTCCCCGGGACTAGCTCTTCCAATGGCAATGAGCAGTTCTTC. The encoded protein is CASSALPGTSSSNGNEQFF.

The chain recombines TRBV5-1 with TRBJ1-6; 9 positions match TRBD1. In germline, CDR1 is SGHRS, CDR2 YFSETQ. The V segment lost 4 bases and the J segment 14 bases; nucleotides outside the gene matches: 16. This CDR3 is 16 amino acids long. The chain's CDR3 is CASSNAGTGTLRALHF. The CDR3 nucleotides read TGCGCCAGCAGCAACGCCGGGACAGGGACCCTTAGGGCCCTCCACTTT.

The V call is TRBV9, the J call TRBJ2-1; 8 bases are a match to TRBD2. The CDR3 consists of 16 residues. From germline, CDR1 is SGDLS and CDR2 YYNGEE. The V gene end was trimmed by 4 bases and the J gene end by 5 bases; junction bases not matched to a gene: 11. The CDR3 DNA reads as TGTGCCAGCAGCACCGGCCAAATAGCGGGGAACAATGAGCAGTTCTTC. It specifies CASSTGQIAGNNEQFF.

V gene TRBV5-1 combines with J gene TRBJ1-1, with 7 nucleotides matching TRBD1. The germline V gene encodes CDR1 SGHRS and CDR2 YFSETQ. This CDR3 spans 12 amino acids. J was trimmed by 11 bases and V by 4 bases; bases with no gene match: 8. CDR3 residues: CASSQGTENAFF. CDR3 bases: TGCGCCAGCAGCCAAGGGACAGAAAACGCTTTCTTT.

To note about this clone: This CDR3 is missing its conserved last phenylalanine or tryptophan, likely due to a read error. This chain uses TRBV6-1 with TRBJ1-1; D not certain. This CDR3 has 14 amino acids. CDR1 and CDR2 from the germline V gene are MNHNS and SASEGT. Trimming left V 3 bases short and J 4 bases short, with 12 bases between. DNA of the CDR3: TGTGCCAGCAGTGAGGCCCTTAGAGGCACTGAAGCTTTCTCT. Its translation: CASSEALRGTEAFS.

The chain carries TRBV6-5 and TRBJ1-2; D may be TRBD1 (5 bases). The CDR3 length is 12 residues. With 8 bases removed from V and 1 base from J, the gap between germline ends came to 8 bases. Germline lookup yields CDR1 MNHEY and CDR2 SVGAGI. CDR3 coding DNA: TGTGCCAGCGGCCAGGGTAACTATGGCTACACCTTC. Its protein product is CASGQGNYGYTF.

V usage is TRBV6-5 and J usage is TRBJ1-2; TRBD1 aligns across 7 bases. J was trimmed by 7 bases and V by 3 bases; bases with no gene match: 5. Germline CDR1 reads MNHEY; CDR2 reads SVGAGI. The CDR3 contains 13 residues. CDR3 in DNA: TGTGCCAGCAGTTATGACAGGGAAGGTGGCTACACCTTC. Its translation is CASSYDREGGYTF.

V usage is TRBV7-9 and J usage is TRBJ2-5; TRBD2 aligns across 8 bases. Losses at the gene ends were 6 bases for V and 5 bases for J; bases not matched to a gene: 8. This CDR3 region has 14 residues. Germline CDR1 is SEHNR and CDR2 is FQNEAQ (reference sequence). The CDR3 bases are TGTGCCAGCAGGCCCGGGGGGGCCGGGGAGACCCAGTACTTC. This translates into CASRPGGAGETQYF.

CDR3 sequence: CASSPREASNQPQHF. CDR3 nucleotide sequence: TGTGCCAGCTCACCACGGGAGGCAAGCAATCAGCCCCAGCATTTT. This rearrangement joins TRBV18 to TRBJ1-5; D is unresolved. Per the germline V gene, CDR1 is KGHSH and CDR2 is LQKENI. The V gene lost 1 base and the J gene lost 1 base, with 8 bases spanning the gap. There are 15 residues in the CDR3.

V is TRBV30 and J is TRBJ2-5; maybe TRBD1 (5 bases). With the DNA end fitting TRBJ2-7 better, the J assignment may be wrong. The CDR3 contains 14 residues. The germline gives CDR1 GTSNPN, CDR2 SVGIG (reference sequence). The CDR3, as DNA: TGTGCCTGGAGAGGGTCGCAGGGCTCCTACGAGCAGTACTTC. It specifies CAWRGSQGSYEQYF.

This chain joins TRBV5-8 and TRBJ1-2; no clear D. Germline CDR1 SGHTS, CDR2 YDEGEE. This CDR3 contains 17 residues. V was shortened by 0 bases and J by 5 bases, with 20 bases between the two germline ends. DNA of the CDR3: TGTGCCAGCAGCTTGGGTGATTTGGCGTCAGGATTTTATGGCTACACCTTC. It yields the protein CASSLGDLASGFYGYTF.

This chain uses TRBV28 with TRBJ2-5, with 8 bases matching TRBD1. V gave up 3 bases and J gave up 5 bases; unmatched junction bases: 5. Looked up from germline, CDR1 is MDHEN and CDR2 is SYDVKM. This CDR3 has 14 residues. In DNA, the CDR3 is TGTGCCAGCAGTTTGGCAGGGGGCGGGGAGACCCAGTACTTC. Protein sequence: CASSLAGGGETQYF.

The chain combines TRBV28 with TRBJ1-2; 7 bases match TRBD1. Per the germline V gene, CDR1 is MDHEN and CDR2 is SYDVKM. Trimming took 6 bases from V and 4 from J; bases not matched to a gene: 5. This CDR3 is built from 13 residues. In DNA, the CDR3 is TGTGCCAGCAGCTCGGGACAGAGCTATGGCTACACCTTC. It yields the protein CASSSGQSYGYTF.